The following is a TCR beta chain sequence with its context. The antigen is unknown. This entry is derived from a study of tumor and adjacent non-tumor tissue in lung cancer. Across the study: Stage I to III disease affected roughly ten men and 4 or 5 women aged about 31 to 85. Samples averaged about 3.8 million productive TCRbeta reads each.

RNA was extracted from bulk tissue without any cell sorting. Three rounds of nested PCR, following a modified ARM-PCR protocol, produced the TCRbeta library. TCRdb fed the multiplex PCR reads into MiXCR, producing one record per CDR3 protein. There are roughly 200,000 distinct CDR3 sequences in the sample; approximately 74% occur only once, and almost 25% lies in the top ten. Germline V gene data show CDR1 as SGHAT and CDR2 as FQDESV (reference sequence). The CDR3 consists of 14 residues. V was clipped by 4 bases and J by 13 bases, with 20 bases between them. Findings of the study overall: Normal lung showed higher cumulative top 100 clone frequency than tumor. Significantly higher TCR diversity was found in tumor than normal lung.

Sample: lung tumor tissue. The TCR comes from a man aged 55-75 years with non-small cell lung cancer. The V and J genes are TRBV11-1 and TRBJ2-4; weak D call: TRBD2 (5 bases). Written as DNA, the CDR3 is TGTGCCAGCAGCTCTTATCTAGCCAAAAGCATACAGTACTTC. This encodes CASSSYLAKSIQYF.